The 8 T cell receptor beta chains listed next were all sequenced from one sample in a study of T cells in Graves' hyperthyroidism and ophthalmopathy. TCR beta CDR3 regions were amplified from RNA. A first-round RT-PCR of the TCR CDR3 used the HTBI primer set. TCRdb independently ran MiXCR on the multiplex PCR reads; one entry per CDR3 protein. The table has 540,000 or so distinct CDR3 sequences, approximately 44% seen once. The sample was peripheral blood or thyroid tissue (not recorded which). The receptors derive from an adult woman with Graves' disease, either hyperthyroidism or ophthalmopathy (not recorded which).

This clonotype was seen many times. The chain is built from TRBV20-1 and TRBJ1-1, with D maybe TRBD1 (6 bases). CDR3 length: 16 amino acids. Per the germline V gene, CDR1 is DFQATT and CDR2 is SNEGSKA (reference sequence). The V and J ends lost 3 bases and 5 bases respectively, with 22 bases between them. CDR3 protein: CSASGPTGRGGTEAFF. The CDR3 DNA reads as TGCAGTGCTAGTGGCCCAACAGGGAGGGGTGGGACTGAAGCTTTCTTT.

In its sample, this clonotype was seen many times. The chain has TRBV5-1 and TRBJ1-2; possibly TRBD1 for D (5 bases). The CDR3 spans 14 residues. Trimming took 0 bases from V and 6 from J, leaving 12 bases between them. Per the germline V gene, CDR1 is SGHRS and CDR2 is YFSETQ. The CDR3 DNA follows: TGCGCCAGCAGCTTGGCCGGGACGAATGATGGCTACACCTTC. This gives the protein CASSLAGTNDGYTF.

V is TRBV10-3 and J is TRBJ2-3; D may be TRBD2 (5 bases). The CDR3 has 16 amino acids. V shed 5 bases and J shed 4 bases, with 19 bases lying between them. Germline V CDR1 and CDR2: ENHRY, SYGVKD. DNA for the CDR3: TGTGCCATCAGTAAGAACTTGGGGAGAGTCGCAGATACGCAGTATTTT. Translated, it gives CAISKNLGRVADTQYF.

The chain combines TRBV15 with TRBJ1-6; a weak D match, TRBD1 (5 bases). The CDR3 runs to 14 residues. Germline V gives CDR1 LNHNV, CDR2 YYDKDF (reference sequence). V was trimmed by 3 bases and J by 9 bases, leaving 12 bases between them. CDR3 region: CATSSPGRGSPLHF. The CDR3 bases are TGTGCCACCAGCAGCCCGGGACGGGGTTCACCCCTCCACTTT. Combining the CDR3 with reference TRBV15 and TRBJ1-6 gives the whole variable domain DAMVIQNPRYQVTQFGKPVTLSCSQTLNHNVMYWYQQKSSQAPKLLFHYYDKDFNNEADTPDNFQSRRPNTSFCFLDIRSPGLGDTAMYLCATSSPGRGSPLHFGNGTRLTVT.

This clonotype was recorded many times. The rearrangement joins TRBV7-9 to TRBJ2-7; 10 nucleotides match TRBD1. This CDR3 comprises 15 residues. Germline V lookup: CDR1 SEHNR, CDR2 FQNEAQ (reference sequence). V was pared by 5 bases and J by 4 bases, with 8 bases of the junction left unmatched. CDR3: CASSDQTGGPYEQYF. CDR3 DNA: TGTGCCAGCAGCGACCAGACAGGGGGCCCATACGAGCAGTACTTC. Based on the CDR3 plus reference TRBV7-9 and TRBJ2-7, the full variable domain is DTGVSQNPRHKITKRGQNVTFRCDPISEHNRLYWYRQTLGQGPEFLTYFQNEAQLEKSRLLSDRFSAERPKGSFSTLEIQRTEQGDSAMYLCASSDQTGGPYEQYFGPGTRLTVT.

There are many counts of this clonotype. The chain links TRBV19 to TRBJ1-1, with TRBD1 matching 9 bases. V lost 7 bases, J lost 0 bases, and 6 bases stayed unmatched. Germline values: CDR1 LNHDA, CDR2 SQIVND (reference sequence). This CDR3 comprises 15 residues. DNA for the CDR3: TGTGCCAGTAAGACAGGGGGTGAAATGAACACTGAAGCTTTCTTT. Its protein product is CASKTGGEMNTEAFF.

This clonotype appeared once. The CDR3 DNA reads TGCAGTGCCCGGGACAGGTTAAGAGGGGAGACCCAGTACTTC. Amino acid sequence: CSARDRLRGETQYF. The chain joins TRBV20-1 to TRBJ2-5; the match to TRBD1 covers 8 bases. This CDR3 comprises 14 residues. Germline V gene lookup returns CDR1 DFQATT and CDR2 SNEGSKA (reference sequence). With V trimmed by 6 bases and J by 5 bases, 11 bases remained unmatched.

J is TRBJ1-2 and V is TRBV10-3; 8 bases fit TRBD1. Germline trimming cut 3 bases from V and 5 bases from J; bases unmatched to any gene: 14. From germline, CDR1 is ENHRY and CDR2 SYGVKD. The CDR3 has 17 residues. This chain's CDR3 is CAISDPDRGSRGYGYTF. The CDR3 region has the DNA TGTGCCATCAGTGACCCAGACAGGGGCTCGCGTGGTTATGGCTACACCTTC.